This paragraph covers one T cell receptor beta chain sequence. This record comes from a study of radiotherapy plus CTLA-4 blockade in lung cancer. In germline, CDR1 is MNHEY, CDR2 SMNVEV (reference sequence). The CDR3 is 14 residues long. V dropped 1 base and J dropped 4 bases, with 10 bases sitting between them. Some clones are missing from TCRdb's copy, which holds only in-frame ones; the method was immunoSEQ multiplex PCR. The sample has 95,000 to 150,000 clones, 70% to 90% seen once. The sample was peripheral blood, taken from a patient treated with radiotherapy plus ipilimumab. The receptor's source is a human donor with non-small cell lung cancer that progressed on radiotherapy plus ipilimumab. This chain connects TRBV27 to TRBJ1-1; D is possibly TRBD1 (5 bases). Here the CDR3 reads CASSLYAGGTEAFF. The CDR3 nucleotides read TGTGCCAGCAGTTTATATGCGGGGGGCACTGAAGCTTTCTTT.